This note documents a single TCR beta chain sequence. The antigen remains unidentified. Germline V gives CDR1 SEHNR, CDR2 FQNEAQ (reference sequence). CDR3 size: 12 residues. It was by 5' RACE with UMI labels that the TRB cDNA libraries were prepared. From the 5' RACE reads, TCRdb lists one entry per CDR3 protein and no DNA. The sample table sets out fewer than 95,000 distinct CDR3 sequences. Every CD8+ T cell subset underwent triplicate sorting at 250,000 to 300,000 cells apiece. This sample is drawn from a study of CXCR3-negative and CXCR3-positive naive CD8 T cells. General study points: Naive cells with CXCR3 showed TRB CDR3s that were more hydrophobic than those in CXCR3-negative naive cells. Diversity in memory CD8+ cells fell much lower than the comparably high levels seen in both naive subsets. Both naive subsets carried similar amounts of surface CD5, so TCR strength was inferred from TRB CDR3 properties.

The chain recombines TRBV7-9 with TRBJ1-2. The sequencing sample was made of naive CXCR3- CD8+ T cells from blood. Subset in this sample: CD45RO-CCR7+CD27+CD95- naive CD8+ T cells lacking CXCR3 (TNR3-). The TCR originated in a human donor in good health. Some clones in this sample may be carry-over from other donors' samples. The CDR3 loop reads CASSLGFGGYTF.